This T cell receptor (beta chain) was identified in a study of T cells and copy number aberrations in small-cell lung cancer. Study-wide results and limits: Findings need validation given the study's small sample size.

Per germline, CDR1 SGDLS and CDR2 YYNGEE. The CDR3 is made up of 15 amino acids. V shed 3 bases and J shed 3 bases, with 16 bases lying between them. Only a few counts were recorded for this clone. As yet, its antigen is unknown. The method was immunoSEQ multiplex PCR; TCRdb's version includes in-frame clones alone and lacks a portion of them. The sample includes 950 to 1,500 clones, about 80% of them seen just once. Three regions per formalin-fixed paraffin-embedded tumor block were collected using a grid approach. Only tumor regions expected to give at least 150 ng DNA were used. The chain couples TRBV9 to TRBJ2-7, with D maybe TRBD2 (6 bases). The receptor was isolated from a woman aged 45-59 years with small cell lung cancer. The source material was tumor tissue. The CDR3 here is CASSEEPTRGYEQYF. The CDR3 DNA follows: TGTGCCAGCAGCGAGGAGCCGACTAGGGGCTACGAGCAGTACTTC.